A selection of T cell receptor beta chains follows, all from one sample in a study of naive and memory T cell subsets. TCRdb passed the UMI-ligation and nested PCR reads through MiXCR, listing each CDR3 protein once. The table has approximately 89,000 distinct CDR3 sequences, 7% seen once. Sequencing was performed on central memory CD4+ T cells from blood. These receptors were obtained from a human donor in good health. The CDR3 runs from the conserved cysteine through the conserved F or W. The D gene is left open where the match is weak. Clone sizes are given selectively: once, few, many, or a class where the clone is expanded.

v_call	clone_size	j_call	d_call	cdr3_length	cdr3_nt	cdr3_aa
TRBV7-2	few	TRBJ2-7	TRBD2	13	TGTGCCAGCAGCTTGGCCGGGACTATAGAGCAGTACTTC	CASSLAGTIEQYF
TRBV29-1	.	TRBJ2-7	.	11	TGCAGCGTCGCAATGAGGGACGAGCAGTACTTC	CSVAMRDEQYF
TRBV11-3	many	TRBJ2-2	.	16	TGTGCCAGCAAACTTTCTGGGGGGGCGCAGTCCGGGGAGCTGTTTTTT	CASKLSGGAQSGELFF
TRBV20-1	many	TRBJ2-7	.	12	TGCAGTGCTAGCGGGAGTACCCACGAGCAGTACTTC	CSASGSTHEQYF
TRBV7-8	.	TRBJ1-5	.	14	TGTGCCAGCTCCTCCAGGGGTGGCAATCAGCCCCAGCATTTT	CASSSRGGNQPQHF
TRBV25-1	.	TRBJ2-1	TRBD2	16	TGTGCCAGCAGTAAGGCTTGGCTAGCGGGACACAATGAGCAGTTCTTC	CASSKAWLAGHNEQFF
TRBV9	.	TRBJ2-3	.	16	TGTGCCAGCAGCGGTAGGATGGGGGCGCGGACAGATACGCAGTATTTT	CASSGRMGARTDTQYF
TRBV25-1	few	TRBJ2-1	.	11	TGTGCCAGCGAGGTAGGCAATGAGCAGTTCTTC	CASEVGNEQFF
TRBV15	few	TRBJ1-4	.	17	TGTGCCACCAGCAGAGTAGTAAGCCGGCGAGCTAATGAAAAACTGTTTTTT	CATSRVVSRRANEKLFF
TRBV2	.	TRBJ2-2	TRBD1	14	TGTGCCAGCACGGGACAGGGAGTCACCGGGGAGCTGTTTTTT	CASTGQGVTGELFF
TRBV18	.	TRBJ1-6	.	17	TGTGCCAGCTCTCACGGCACAGCTGACAACTTTAATTCACCCCTCCACTTT	CASSHGTADNFNSPLHF
TRBV2	few	TRBJ1-5	TRBD1	19	TGTGCCAGCAGTGAAGCCGGGACAGGAAGGGGAGTTAGCAATCAGCCCCAGCATTTT	CASSEAGTGRGVSNQPQHF
TRBV11-2	.	TRBJ2-2	TRBD2	15	TGTGCCAGCAGCTTTAGCGGGAGTTCTGCCGGGGAGCTGTTTTTT	CASSFSGSSAGELFF
TRBV7-2	few	TRBJ2-1	.	10	TGTGCCAGCGGGGTCCATGAGCAGTTCTTC	CASGVHEQFF
TRBV12-3/TRBV12-4	few	TRBJ1-5	TRBD1	14	TGTGCCAGCAGCGAGGGACAGGGCGACCAGCCCCAGCATTTT	CASSEGQGDQPQHF
TRBV14	many	TRBJ2-5	.	14	TGTGCCAGCAGCCCGCTGAGGGCAGAAGAGACCCAGTACTTC	CASSPLRAEETQYF
TRBV11-2	.	TRBJ1-1	.	15	TGTGCCAGCAGCCTAGGCCAGGGCCGAGTGACTGAAGCTTTCTTT	CASSLGQGRVTEAFF
TRBV28	many	TRBJ2-3	.	16	TGTGCCAGCAGTTCTCCAGCGGATGGGGGCACAGATACGCAGTATTTT	CASSSPADGGTDTQYF
TRBV29-1	few	TRBJ2-2	.	15	TGCAGCGTCCGTAATTGGGGGGCGAACACCGGGGAGCTGTTTTTT	CSVRNWGANTGELFF
TRBV12-3/TRBV12-4	many	TRBJ2-3	.	13	TGTGCCAGCAGTTTGGGAAGTGAAGATACGCAGTATTTT	CASSLGSEDTQYF
TRBV20-1	many	TRBJ2-7	.	14	TGCAGTGCTAGGACCGTAACGAGATCCTACGAGCAGTACTTC	CSARTVTRSYEQYF
TRBV6-1	.	TRBJ1-5	.	14	TGTGCCAGCAGAACAGGGTTCAGCAATCAGCCCCAGCATTTT	CASRTGFSNQPQHF
TRBV6-2/TRBV6-3	.	TRBJ2-1	TRBD2	17	TGTGCCAGCACAACAAGGGGGACTAGCGGTTACTACAATGAGCAGTTCTTC	CASTTRGTSGYYNEQFF
TRBV7-2	few	TRBJ2-2	.	15	TGTGCCAGCAGCTTAGGGGGGACCTTAACCGGGGAGCTGTTTTTT	CASSLGGTLTGELFF
TRBV7-8	few	TRBJ2-3	.	13	TGTGCCAGCAGCTTAACCCTGGTAGATACGCAGTATTTT	CASSLTLVDTQYF
TRBV7-2	many	TRBJ1-4	.	14	TGTGCCAGCAGCTTGAGTGCAACTAATGAAAAACTGTTTTTT	CASSLSATNEKLFF
TRBV6-2/TRBV6-3	few	TRBJ1-5	.	12	TGTGCCAGCAGTCCCCTCAATCAGCCCCAGCATTTT	CASSPLNQPQHF
TRBV7-2	many	TRBJ1-2	.	13	TGTGCCAGCACCGTAGAACGGGACTATGGCTACACCTTC	CASTVERDYGYTF
TRBV2	few	TRBJ1-2	TRBD1	14	TGTGCCAGCAGTAACCGGGACAGTAACTATGGCTACACCTTC	CASSNRDSNYGYTF
TRBV15	many	TRBJ2-7	.	13	TGTGCCACCAGCAGACCCCTGAAGGGTGAGCAGTACTTC	CATSRPLKGEQYF
TRBV6-2/TRBV6-3	medium-sized	TRBJ1-5	TRBD1	17	TGTGCCAGCAACTACTACCCCGGGACAGATCCCCTGCAGCCCCAGCATTTT	CASNYYPGTDPLQPQHF
TRBV9	few	TRBJ1-3	.	16	TGTGCCAGCAGCGTAGGGGGCAGTCGGCTCGGAAACACCATATATTTT	CASSVGGSRLGNTIYF
TRBV6-1	many	TRBJ1-5	.	13	TGTGCCAGCAGTGAGAGGCGTTATCAGCCCCAGCATTTT	CASSERRYQPQHF
TRBV12-3/TRBV12-4	few	TRBJ1-5	.	15	TGTGCCAGCAGTTTGGGACGTGGTTGGGATCAGCCCCAGCATTTT	CASSLGRGWDQPQHF
TRBV5-1	.	TRBJ2-1	.	15	TGCGCCAGCAGCTTGGAGGAGGTTTCCTACAATGAGCAGTTCTTC	CASSLEEVSYNEQFF
TRBV12-3/TRBV12-4	many	TRBJ1-6	.	13	TGTGCCAGCAACCCCTCGGGCAATTCACCCCTCCACTTT	CASNPSGNSPLHF
TRBV14	many	TRBJ2-7	TRBD2	14	TGTGCCAGCAGCCGACGTAGCGGGACCTACGAGCAGTACTTC	CASSRRSGTYEQYF
TRBV20-1	.	TRBJ2-3	TRBD2	15	TGCAGTGCTGCTGGGACTAGCGGGGGGGGGAATACGCAGTATTTT	CSAAGTSGGGNTQYF
TRBV25-1	.	TRBJ2-2	.	14	TGTGCCAGCAGGGAAGAGGGAAACACCGGGGAGCTGTTTTTT	CASREEGNTGELFF
TRBV28	.	TRBJ1-4	.	12	TGTGCCAGCAATCCGGTGGGAGAAAAACTGTTTTTT	CASNPVGEKLFF
TRBV12-3/TRBV12-4	few	TRBJ1-5	.	15	TGTGCCAGCAGTTTGAGGGCCCGGGGATATCAGCCCCAGCATTTT	CASSLRARGYQPQHF
TRBV5-6	.	TRBJ1-5	.	13	TGTGCCAGCAGCTTATCAGGGATAAGGCCCCAGCATTTT	CASSLSGIRPQHF
TRBV7-8	many	TRBJ2-3	.	12	TGTGCCAGCAGCTTAGCAAAAAATACGCAGTATTTT	CASSLAKNTQYF
TRBV7-2	many	TRBJ1-2	.	13	TGTGCCAGCAGCTTCAGGGAGAGGGATGGCTACACCTTC	CASSFRERDGYTF
TRBV29-1	many	TRBJ1-2	TRBD1	16	TGCAGCGTTGACCCGAACCCTGGGACAGGGTCCTATGGCTACACCTTC	CSVDPNPGTGSYGYTF
TRBV12-3/TRBV12-4	many	TRBJ2-2	.	12	TGTGCCAGCACTAAGGGCACCGGGGAGCTGTTTTTT	CASTKGTGELFF
TRBV28	many	TRBJ2-7	.	13	TGTGCCACCTATCGACAATTAACCTACGAGCAGTACTTC	CATYRQLTYEQYF
TRBV20-1	.	TRBJ1-1	.	14	TGCAGTGCTAGAGATTTCCGAACGAACACTGAAGCTTTCTTT	CSARDFRTNTEAFF
TRBV4-3	many	TRBJ2-3	.	14	TGCGCCAGCAGCCGAAAAGACAGCACAGATACGCAGTATTTT	CASSRKDSTDTQYF
TRBV27	few	TRBJ2-3	TRBD1	16	TGTGCCAGCAGTCTTCCGGGACAGTCTTGCACAGATACGCAGTATTTT	CASSLPGQSCTDTQYF
TRBV30	.	TRBJ1-6	.	14	TGTGCCGTGATGCTGGGCTCCTATAATTCACCCCTCCACTTT	CAVMLGSYNSPLHF
TRBV5-6	many	TRBJ1-5	.	14	TGTGCCAGCAGTTATCAGGGTATTAACCAGCCCCAGCATTTT	CASSYQGINQPQHF